Each of the 5 T cell receptor beta chains below was sequenced from the same sample in a study of blood T cell repertoires in COVID-19. Clones were read by immunoSEQ multiplex PCR, and TCRdb kept only the in-frame ones, dropping some. The repertoire consists of roughly 91,000 clones, with more than 75% occurring once and the leading ten covering approximately 1.3%. The sample consisted of peripheral blood. The source of these receptors is a woman aged 80 or over with acute or convalescent COVID-19.

This clone was seen just once. The V gene is TRBV5-1, the J gene TRBJ2-7; TRBD2 matches at 8 bases. The junction had 5 bases not matched to a gene; V was cut back by 0 bases and J by 3 bases. CDR1 SGHRS and CDR2 YFSETQ come from the germline V gene. The CDR3 totals 15 residues. The CDR3 here is CASSLEPGLVYEQYF. The CDR3 DNA reads as TGCGCCAGCAGCTTGGAACCGGGACTAGTCTACGAGCAGTACTTC.

The J gene is TRBJ1-2, the V gene TRBV6-5; D is possibly TRBD1 (6 bases). Germline V gene lookup returns CDR1 MNHEY and CDR2 SVGAGI. V lost 5 bases, J lost 9 bases, and 16 bases lay in between. This CDR3 contains 13 residues. DNA for the CDR3: TGTGCCAGCAGTCCACAGGGATTGATTAGCTACACCTTC. It codes for CASSPQGLISYTF.

For the CDR3, the DNA is TGTGCCAGCAGCCAAGCTCAGGGGCATGAGCAGTTCTTC. Translation gives CASSQAQGHEQFF. The chain couples TRBV3-1 (or the pseudogene TRBV3-2) to TRBJ2-1; perhaps TRBD1 as D (6 bases). Trimming took off 1 base at V and 8 bases at J, with 9 bases between the two ends. The CDR3 runs 13 residues. Germline CDR1 is LGHDT and CDR2 is YNNKEL (reference sequence).

This clone has at least ten counts. The gene calls are TRBV4-2 and TRBJ1-1, with 7 bases fitting TRBD1. With 1 base clipped from V and 7 bases from J, the junction kept 18 bases outside the gene matches. This CDR3 is built from 18 residues. Germline values: CDR1 LGHNA, CDR2 YNFKEQ. CDR3 DNA: TGTGCCAGCAGCCAAGCACCCCCGGGCAGGGACAGAGGCCTTGAAGCTTTCTTT. As protein: CASSQAPPGRDRGLEAFF.

V and J are TRBV2 and TRBJ2-3, with 10 bases that match TRBD2. The V gene's germline CDR1 is SNHLY and CDR2 FYNNEI. This CDR3 comprises 14 residues. V dropped 6 bases and J dropped 0; count of bases not matched to a gene: 0. DNA of the CDR3: TGTGCCAGCAGGACTAGCGGGAGCACAGATACGCAGTATTTT. Its protein is CASRTSGSTDTQYF. The full variable domain, with the rest looked up from reference TRBV2 and TRBJ2-3, is EPEVTQTPSHQVTQMGQEVILRCVPISNHLYFYWYRQILGQKVEFLVSFYNNEISEKSEIFDDQFSVERPDGSNFTLKIRSTKLEDSAMYFCASRTSGSTDTQYFGPGTRLTVL.